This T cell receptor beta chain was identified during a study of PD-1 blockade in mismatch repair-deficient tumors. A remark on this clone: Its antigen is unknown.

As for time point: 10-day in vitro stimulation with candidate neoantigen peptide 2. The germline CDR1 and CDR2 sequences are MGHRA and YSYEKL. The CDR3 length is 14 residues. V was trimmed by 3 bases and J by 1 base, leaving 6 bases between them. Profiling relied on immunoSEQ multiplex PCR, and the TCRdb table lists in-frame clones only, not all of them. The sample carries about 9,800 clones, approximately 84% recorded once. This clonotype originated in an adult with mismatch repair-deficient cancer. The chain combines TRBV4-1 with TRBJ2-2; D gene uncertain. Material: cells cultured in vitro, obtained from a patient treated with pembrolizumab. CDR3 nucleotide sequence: TGCGCCAGCAGCCAGTTACAGAACACCGGGGAGCTGTTTTTT. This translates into CASSQLQNTGELFF.